Listed here are 16 T cell receptor beta chains from one sample, sequenced in a study of T cells in Graves' hyperthyroidism and ophthalmopathy. RNA transcripts yielded amplified TCR beta CDR3 regions. In the first-round RT-PCR of the TCR CDR3, the HTBI primer set was used. MiXCR was run by TCRdb on the multiplex PCR reads, yielding one entry per CDR3 protein. Of more than 150,000 distinct CDR3 sequences in the sample, more than 15% are singletons; the top ten hold approximately 28%. The sequencing sample was made of blood. The source is a woman aged 50 to 60 with Graves' hyperthyroidism.

The rearrangement links TRBV7-3 to TRBJ2-1; tentatively, D is TRBD2 (6 bases). Germline V gene lookup returns CDR1 SGHTA and CDR2 FQGTGA. Trimming removed 1 base at V and 5 bases at J, with 12 bases between. CDR3 size: 15 residues. Written as DNA, the CDR3 is TGTGCCAGCAGCTTAATCGGGGGTATCGACAATGAGCAGTTCTTC. It specifies CASSLIGGIDNEQFF.

At least ten counts were recorded for this clonotype. The rearrangement joins TRBV7-2 to TRBJ1-5; D is perhaps TRBD1 (6 bases). The CDR3 spans 14 residues. Germline CDR1 SGHTA, CDR2 FQGNSA. Trimming shortened V by 3 bases and J by 4 bases, and 10 bases separated the two germline ends. The CDR3 reads CASSLVQGNQPQHF. For the CDR3, the DNA is TGTGCCAGCAGCTTGGTCCAGGGGAATCAGCCCCAGCATTTT.

This clonotype was detected ten times or more. This sequence joins TRBV9 and TRBJ2-5; maybe TRBD2 (5 bases). There are 14 residues in the CDR3. The ends were cut back, 4 bases at V and 1 base at J, with 11 bases in the middle. Looked up from germline, CDR1 is SGDLS and CDR2 is YYNGEE. The CDR3 nucleotides are TGTGCCAGCAGCCCCGAAAGCGGCCAAGAGACCCAGTACTTC. Its protein product is CASSPESGQETQYF.

V usage is TRBV3-1 and J usage is TRBJ1-2; the match to TRBD1 covers 8 bases. The junction had 9 bases not matched to a gene; V was cut back by 1 base and J by 8 bases. The CDR3 is 15 residues long. Germline V gene sequence: CDR1 LGHDT, CDR2 YNNKEL (reference sequence). The CDR3 DNA sequence: TGTGCCAGCAGCCAAGGGAACAGGGGGATCGGCGGCTACACCTTC. Amino acid sequence: CASSQGNRGIGGYTF.

This clonotype was counted many times. CDR3 in DNA: TGCGCCAGCAGCTTGGCGGCAGGCCTGGCCACAGATACGCAGTATTTT. Amino acid sequence: CASSLAAGLATDTQYF. The chain joins TRBV5-1 to TRBJ2-3, with no clear D. The V end lost 0 bases, the J end lost 2 bases, and 13 bases lay between the germline ends. The germline V gene encodes CDR1 SGHRS and CDR2 YFSETQ. The CDR3 totals 16 residues.

This clonotype was picked up many times. This rearrangement joins TRBV7-6 to TRBJ2-2; 7 positions agree with TRBD2. This CDR3 is built from 18 residues. Germline V lookup: CDR1 SGHVS, CDR2 FNYEAQ. With 1 base clipped from V and 5 bases from J, the junction kept 13 bases outside the gene matches. In nucleotides, the CDR3 is TGTGCCAGCAGCTTAGAATTTTGGCCTAGCGGAGATACCGGGGAGCTGTTTTTT. This codes for CASSLEFWPSGDTGELFF.

The chain joins TRBV6-2 or TRBV6-3 to TRBJ1-3, with TRBD1 matching 7 bases. Germline CDR1 MNHEY, CDR2 SVGEGT. The CDR3 runs to 14 residues. Trimming took 7 bases from V and 0 from J; bases not matched to a gene: 3. The CDR3 DNA sequence: TGTGCCAGCATAAGGGACAGCTCTGGAAACACCATATATTTT. It specifies CASIRDSSGNTIYF.

This clonotype was seen ten or more times. V and J are TRBV29-1 and TRBJ1-4; tentative D call: TRBD1 (5 bases). Germline CDR1 and CDR2: SQVTM and ANQGSEA. CDR3 length: 13 amino acids. V shed 5 bases and J shed 7 bases, with 14 bases lying between them. This CDR3 is CSVLRGGGEKLFF. The CDR3 DNA sequence: TGCAGCGTTCTCCGGGGTGGGGGTGAAAAACTGTTTTTT.

This clonotype was seen at least ten times. V and J are TRBV6-1 and TRBJ2-5; D is possibly TRBD2 (6 bases). This CDR3 is built from 14 residues. V was trimmed by 8 bases and J by 5 bases, leaving 18 bases between them. The V gene's germline CDR1 is MNHNS and CDR2 SASEGT. The CDR3 is CASVARGAQETQYF. DNA of the CDR3: TGTGCCAGCGTGGCGCGGGGAGCTCAGGAGACCCAGTACTTC.

In its sample, this clonotype was seen many times. This sequence joins TRBV9 and TRBJ2-1, with 9 bases matching TRBD2. Trimming removed 0 bases from V and 0 bases from J; junction bases left unmatched: 4. In germline, CDR1 is SGDLS, CDR2 YYNGEE. The CDR3 is 17 amino acids. CDR3 in amino acids: CASSVATSGHSYNEQFF. CDR3 DNA: TGTGCCAGCAGCGTAGCAACTAGCGGGCACTCCTACAATGAGCAGTTCTTC.

This clonotype has a count of ten or more. The chain is built from TRBV7-9 and TRBJ1-6; TRBD1 is a possible D gene (5 bases). The CDR3 sequence is 15 residues long. Between the trimmed V and J ends, which lost 5 bases and 8 bases, there was a span of 16 bases. CDR1 and CDR2 from the germline V gene are SEHNR and FQNEAQ (reference sequence). DNA for the CDR3: TGTGCCAGCAGCACTTCACAGGACCCCCATTCACCCCTCCACTTT. It specifies CASSTSQDPHSPLHF.

V is TRBV5-1 and J is TRBJ2-7; the D is unclear. The CDR3 spans 15 residues. Trimming removed 4 bases from V and 6 bases from J, with 20 bases in between. Germline assignment: CDR1 SGHRS and CDR2 YFSETQ. In nucleotides, the CDR3 is TGCGCCAGCAGCGTACCGGGTCCCCCCGAGCGCGAGCAGTACTTC. Protein sequence: CASSVPGPPEREQYF.

This clonotype has just one count. This rearrangement joins TRBV28 to TRBJ2-7; D is possibly TRBD1 (6 bases). There are 13 residues in the CDR3. V was clipped by 2 bases and J by 7 bases, with 12 bases between them. Per the germline V gene, CDR1 is MDHEN and CDR2 is SYDVKM. DNA of the CDR3: TGTGCCAGCAGTTTAGTGGGGGCCTGGGAGCAGTACTTC. Amino acid sequence: CASSLVGAWEQYF.

This clonotype was picked up many times. The chain employs TRBV6-1 and TRBJ2-3; TRBD2 aligns across 12 bases. This CDR3 comprises 19 residues. V was clipped by 6 bases and J by 0 bases; unmatched bases: 13. The V gene's germline CDR1 is MNHNS and CDR2 SASEGT. CDR3 DNA sequence: TGTGCCAGCAGGTCGACTAGCGGGGGTGATCTGCCTAGCACAGATACGCAGTATTTT. It specifies CASRSTSGGDLPSTDTQYF.

This clonotype was observed many times. This chain connects TRBV12-3 or TRBV12-4 to TRBJ1-2; maybe TRBD1 (5 bases). V was trimmed by 5 bases and J by 5 bases, leaving 18 bases between them. The CDR3 contains 15 residues. DNA of the CDR3: TGTGCCAGCAGTACTCAGGACGGGGGTGGGTATGGCTACACCTTC. Amino acid sequence: CASSTQDGGGYGYTF.

In this sample, this clonotype turned up many times. The gene calls are TRBV29-1 and TRBJ1-5; D unclear. V lost 7 bases to trimming and J lost 0 bases, with 10 bases between them. This CDR3 is built from 13 residues. Germline V gene data show CDR1 as SQVTM and CDR2 as ANQGSEA. CDR3 in amino acids: CSAGDYSNQPQHF. DNA of the CDR3: TGCAGCGCCGGCGACTATAGCAATCAGCCCCAGCATTTT.